This TCR beta chain was captured by sequencing in a study of blood T cells in healthy people across ages. Peripheral blood was drawn, ten milliliters per donor. The ends were cut back, 3 bases at V and 6 bases at J, with 8 bases in the middle. The CDR3 length is 12 residues. CDR1 and CDR2 from the germline V gene are MDHEN and SYDVKM. Sample-barcoded 5' priming and a J-beta primer mix drove a second PCR of about 6 to 11 cycles. TCRdb fed the 5' RACE reads into MiXCR, producing one record per CDR3 protein. The sample yields some 760,000 distinct CDR3 sequences, roughly 25% seen once. The same sample was also used in a study of T cells of mothers and their children. That investigation notes: The donor cohort consisted of a few healthy Caucasian mothers and their six children.

The sample taken for sequencing was blood. The chain links TRBV28 to TRBJ2-5; D ambiguous. This receptor was identified in a boy between 10 and 17 years old in good health. This CDR3 is CASSLARKTQYF. The CDR3 DNA is TGTGCCAGCAGTTTGGCTAGAAAGACCCAGTACTTC.